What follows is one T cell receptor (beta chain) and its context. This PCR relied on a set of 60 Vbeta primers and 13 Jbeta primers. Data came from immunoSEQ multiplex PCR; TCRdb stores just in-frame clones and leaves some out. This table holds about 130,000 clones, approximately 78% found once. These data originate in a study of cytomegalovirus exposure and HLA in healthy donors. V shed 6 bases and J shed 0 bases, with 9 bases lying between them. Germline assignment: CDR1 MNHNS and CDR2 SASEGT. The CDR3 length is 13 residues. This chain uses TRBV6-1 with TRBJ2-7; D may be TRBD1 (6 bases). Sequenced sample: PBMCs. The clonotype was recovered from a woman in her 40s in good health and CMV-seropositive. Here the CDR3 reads CASSWTDSYEQYF. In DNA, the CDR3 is TGTGCCAGCAGCTGGACAGACTCCTACGAGCAGTACTTC.